Below, 18 T cell receptor beta chains from the same sample are listed, as sequenced in a study of monozygotic twins with inflammatory bowel disease. Each CDR3 protein gets one entry in TCRdb, which reprocessed the 5' RACE reads and gives no DNA. In total, the table holds 200,000 to 250,000 distinct CDR3 sequences. Source material: blood. The receptor source for this set is a human donor with ulcerative colitis or Crohn's disease, or a healthy co-twin of an affected twin (not recorded which).

The chain is built from TRBV4-2 and TRBJ2-3. Germline CDR1 is LGHNA and CDR2 is YNFKEQ. The CDR3 contains 12 residues. This CDR3 reads CASSQILDTQYF.

The chain links TRBV5-1 to TRBJ1-6. The CDR3 runs to 15 residues. CDR1 SGHRS and CDR2 YFSETQ come from the germline V gene. The CDR3 loop is CASSFVAVDNSPLHF.

The rearrangement uses TRBV5-1 and TRBJ2-3; TCRdb's D call, TRBD2, is unchecked because there is no DNA. Per the germline V gene, CDR1 is SGHRS and CDR2 is YFSETQ. This CDR3 has 15 amino acids. CDR3 residues: CASRPIPGLGDTQYF.

The chain's CDR3 is CASSLLGQGATEQYF. This sequence joins TRBV18 and TRBJ2-7; lacking DNA, the TRBD1 call made by TCRdb goes unchecked. Germline CDR1 reads KGHSH; CDR2 reads LQKENI. This CDR3 is 15 amino acids long.

The genes are TRBV5-1 and TRBJ2-3; without DNA, the TCRdb call of TRBD1 cannot be checked. The CDR3 totals 16 residues. CDR1 is SGHRS, CDR2 YFSETQ, per germline. The CDR3 protein is CASRPGPTGSTDTQYF.

The chain joins TRBV6-1 to TRBJ1-1. Germline-derived CDR1 and CDR2 are MNHNS and SASEGT. The CDR3 loop spans 18 amino acids. CDR3 sequence: CASRSKKAGIGWNTEAFF.

V gene TRBV4-2 combines with J gene TRBJ1-3. The CDR3 length is 16 residues. The V gene's germline CDR1 is LGHNA and CDR2 YNFKEQ. The chain's CDR3 is CASSQDLGFGVNTIYF.

The gene calls are TRBV7-3 and TRBJ1-2; the TCRdb call, TRBD1, lacks DNA for checking. Germline V gene sequence: CDR1 SGHTA, CDR2 FQGTGA. CDR3 length: 13 amino acids. CDR3 region: CASSLTQGSGYTF.

The V gene is TRBV4-1, the J gene TRBJ1-5. Per germline, CDR1 MGHRA and CDR2 YSYEKL. The CDR3 runs to 16 residues. CDR3 residues: CASSQAGIGSNQPQHF.

The rearrangement links TRBV3-1 to TRBJ1-3; TCRdb proposes TRBD1, but this gene call is untestable without DNA. This CDR3 region has 16 residues. The germline CDR1 and CDR2 sequences are LGHDT and YNNKEL (reference sequence). The CDR3 sequence is CASSPQGTRERNTIYF.

V is TRBV7-2 and J is TRBJ2-7; TCRdb's D call of TRBD2 is untestable without DNA. Germline CDR1 is SGHTA and CDR2 is FQGNSA. The CDR3 length is 14 residues. The CDR3 sequence is CASRRIALSYEQYF.

The rearrangement uses TRBV4-3 and TRBJ2-2; without DNA, the TCRdb call of TRBD2 cannot be checked. There are 14 residues in the CDR3. Germline values: CDR1 LGHNA, CDR2 YSLEER. CDR3 region: CASSHGGTASELFF.

The V and J genes are TRBV4-1 and TRBJ2-5; TCRdb designates TRBD1, a call that cannot be tested without DNA. The CDR3 sequence is 16 residues long. Per germline, CDR1 MGHRA and CDR2 YSYEKL. CDR3: CASSPGTGSQVETQYF.

This rearrangement joins TRBV27 to TRBJ2-7; TCRdb selects TRBD1, and the lack of DNA leaves this call unchecked. This CDR3 is built from 14 residues. Per germline, CDR1 MNHEY and CDR2 SMNVEV (reference sequence). The CDR3 protein is CASSSLPTGYEQYF.

The chain is built from TRBV6-2 or TRBV6-3 and TRBJ1-1; the D call of TRBD1 rests on TCRdb alone, since no DNA is present to check it. The CDR3 loop spans 15 amino acids. CDR1 MNHEY and CDR2 SVGEGT come from the germline V gene. This CDR3 reads CASSARDRGNTEAFF.

V gene TRBV12-3 or TRBV12-4 combines with J gene TRBJ2-2; the D call of TRBD1 rests on TCRdb alone, since no DNA is present to check it. The length of the CDR3 is 16 residues. The CDR3 protein is CASSSPTGTNTGELFF.

The gene calls are TRBV7-9 and TRBJ2-2; TCRdb names TRBD2, which stays unverified in the absence of DNA. The CDR3 runs 16 residues. CDR1 is SEHNR, CDR2 FQNEAQ, per germline (reference sequence). CDR3 loop: CASSPRGGTDTGELFF.

The chain has TRBV28 and TRBJ2-3. There are 16 residues in the CDR3. The germline V gene encodes CDR1 MDHEN and CDR2 SYDVKM. CDR3 region: CASSFNRYSSTDTQYF.